A single sample is the source of the 9 T cell receptor beta chains below, sequenced in a study of shared clonotypes between healthy human individuals. Method: immunoSEQ multiplex PCR; TCRdb's copy keeps in-frame clones and lacks some. The table lists about 2 million clones, approximately 94% of them singletons. Naive CD8 isolation took CD45RO-negative cells positively selected for CCR7 and excluded terminally differentiated effector memory CD45RA+ cells. Sequencing used naive CD8+ T cells sorted from blood. These receptors were obtained from a young man in good health.

The rearrangement links TRBV15 to TRBJ2-7, with D possibly TRBD1 on 7 matching bases. CDR1 and CDR2 (germline): LNHNV, YYDKDF (reference sequence). This CDR3 has 13 amino acids. Trimming left V 2 bases short and J 3 bases short, with 8 bases between. The CDR3 is CATSRQGGYEQYF. In DNA form, the CDR3 reads TGTGCCACCAGCAGACAGGGGGGCTACGAGCAGTACTTC.

This clone was recorded only once. V and J are TRBV6-5 and TRBJ2-7, with 7 bases aligning to TRBD1. Trimming took 5 bases from V and 0 from J; bases not matched to a gene: 7. Germline values: CDR1 MNHEY, CDR2 SVGAGI. CDR3 length: 15 amino acids. CDR3 amino acids: CASSGRQGGSYEQYF. In DNA form, the CDR3 reads TGTGCCAGCAGTGGACGACAGGGTGGCTCCTACGAGCAGTACTTC.

The chain combines TRBV13 with TRBJ2-3, with 10 bases fitting TRBD2. Germline V lookup: CDR1 PRHDT, CDR2 FYEKMQ (reference sequence). V shed 5 bases, J shed 1 base, and the junction held 15 bases outside the gene matches. The CDR3 totals 19 residues. As DNA, the CDR3 is TGTGCCAGCAGCACTCCCGAGCGGGGGGGTGCCAACCGCACAGATACGCAGTATTTT. It yields the protein CASSTPERGGANRTDTQYF.

In the case of this clone: This CDR3 is also generated by other DNA sequences in the sample. This chain links TRBV2 with TRBJ2-1, with 11 positions matching TRBD2. The CDR3 has 15 amino acids. The V and J ends lost 4 bases and 4 bases, in that order; junction bases with no gene match: 3. Germline loops: CDR1 SNHLY, CDR2 FYNNEI. The CDR3 protein is CASSVGLAAYNEQFF. The CDR3 coding sequence is TGTGCCAGCAGTGTGGGACTAGCGGCGTACAATGAGCAGTTCTTC.

The chain couples TRBV6-5 to TRBJ1-6; the D is unclear. The CDR3 runs to 12 residues. In germline, CDR1 is MNHEY, CDR2 SVGAGI. Trimming left V 2 bases short and J 10 bases short, with 6 bases between. CDR3 coding DNA: TGTGCCAGCAGTTACGCGTCCTCACCCCTCCACTTT. Amino acids: CASSYASSPLHF.

The chain is built from TRBV5-6 and TRBJ1-5; the D is unclear. Per the germline V gene, CDR1 is SGHDT and CDR2 is YYEEEE. Trimming removed 7 bases at V and 2 bases at J, with 16 bases between. The CDR3 length is 15 residues. The CDR3 DNA is TGTGCCAGCCACCCCAAGACGGTCCGCAATCAGCCCCAGCATTTT. Its translation is CASHPKTVRNQPQHF.

The V and J genes are TRBV28 and TRBJ2-1, with 8 bases that match TRBD1. Germline-derived CDR1 and CDR2 are MDHEN and SYDVKM. This CDR3 has 15 amino acids. The trim removed 3 bases at V and 3 bases at J, leaving 4 bases unmatched. CDR3: CASSFSGTGYNEQFF. The CDR3 DNA reads TGTGCCAGCAGTTTCTCCGGGACAGGCTACAATGAGCAGTTCTTC.

V gene TRBV6-6 combines with J gene TRBJ2-3; no firm D call. Germline CDR1 reads MNHNY; CDR2 reads SVGAGI (reference sequence). V shed 6 bases and J shed 0 bases, with 16 bases lying between them. The CDR3 spans 16 residues. The CDR3 DNA follows: TGTGCCAGCAGCATTACGGGTCAGGTTAGCACAGATACGCAGTATTTT. Its protein product is CASSITGQVSTDTQYF.

This clone was seen once. V is TRBV28 and J is TRBJ2-1, with D perhaps being TRBD1 or TRBD2 (5 bases each). Trimming shortened V by 2 bases and J by 16 bases, and 15 bases separated the two germline ends. CDR1 and CDR2 from the germline V gene are MDHEN and SYDVKM. This CDR3 is built from 12 residues. In DNA form, the CDR3 reads TGTGCCAGCAGTTTAGAATACGGGGACCCCTTCTTC. It codes for CASSLEYGDPFF.